Listed below are T cell receptor beta chains from one sample, sequenced in a study of T-cell reconstitution after alpha-beta-depleted transplantation in children. TCRdb re-called the PCR reads with MiXCR, one entry per CDR3 protein. The sample yields about 830,000 distinct CDR3 sequences, 16% seen once. The sequencing here drew on PBMCs, mostly from graft donor cells, taken 360 days after TCRalphabeta/CD19-depleted stem cell transplant. These receptors originate from a male patient younger than 18 who had a stem cell transplant for acute lymphoblastic leukemia, so the T cells may come from the graft donor. CDR3s include the opening cysteine and the closing phenylalanine or tryptophan. The D gene is left open where the match is weak. Expanded clones get a size class; other rows say once, few or many, or leave the size out.

TRBJ2-3	NA	many	TRBV9	TGTGCCAGCAGCGTAGTAGGCGGAAGCACAGATACGCAGTATTTT	CASSVVGGSTDTQYF
TRBJ2-7	NA	few	TRBV7-2	TGTGCCAGCAGCTACGTGACAGGTTTATACGAGCAGTACTTC	CASSYVTGLYEQYF
TRBJ2-3	NA	many	TRBV24-1	TGTGCCACCAGTGATCCCCGGACAAGCACAGATACGCAGTATTTT	CATSDPRTSTDTQYF
TRBJ2-1	TRBD2	NA	TRBV7-3	TGTGCCAGCAGCTTGTCACTAGCGGGAGACAATGAGCAGTTCTTC	CASSLSLAGDNEQFF
TRBJ2-1	NA	few	TRBV4-1	TGCGCCAGCAGCATTACTGGACAGTGGAGGAATGAGCAGTTCTTC	CASSITGQWRNEQFF
TRBJ1-1	NA	many	TRBV5-1	TGCGCCAGCAGCTTGGGGCCGGGAATGGGGAACACTGAAGCTTTCTTT	CASSLGPGMGNTEAFF
TRBJ2-7	TRBD1	NA	TRBV18	TGTGCCAGCTCATCCCGGACAGGGTCCCCCTACGAGCAGTACTTC	CASSSRTGSPYEQYF
TRBJ1-1	NA	NA	TRBV28	TGTGCCAGCACCTGGGAGGCCGGAAGGTCTGAAGCTTTCTTT	CASTWEAGRSEAFF
TRBJ2-7	TRBD1	few	TRBV10-3	TGTGCCAGCGCCCCCGGGACAGGGGCCTCCTACGAGCAGTACTTC	CASAPGTGASYEQYF
TRBJ2-3	NA	few	TRBV5-1	TGCGCCAGCAGCGCGTACTCAGATACGCAGTATTTT	CASSAYSDTQYF
TRBJ2-5	TRBD2	few	TRBV18	TGTGCCAGCTCACCAATGGTTTCAGCGGGAGGAGAGACCCAGTACTTC	CASSPMVSAGGETQYF
TRBJ2-7	NA	many	TRBV4-1	TGCGCCAGCAGCCCCCTTGGACATTCGAGCTCCTACGAGCAGTACTTC	CASSPLGHSSSYEQYF
TRBJ2-2	TRBD2	few	TRBV24-1	TGTGCCACCAGTGATGCGGGACTAGCGGGATCGGCCGGGGAGCTGTTTTTT	CATSDAGLAGSAGELFF
TRBJ2-1	TRBD2	few	TRBV27	TGTGCCAGCAGTTTCAGCGGGAGGGCCACTGAGCAGTTCTTC	CASSFSGRATEQFF
TRBJ2-7	NA	many	TRBV12-3/TRBV12-4	TGTGCCAGCAGTTTTACAGATACCGAGCAGTACTTC	CASSFTDTEQYF
TRBJ2-1	NA	NA	TRBV29-1	TGCAGCGTCGCCCCCGAGGGAGTTGAGCAGTTCTTC	CSVAPEGVEQFF
TRBJ2-7	TRBD1	NA	TRBV10-3	TGTGCCATCAGTGGTCGACAGGGGGGACCCTACGAGCAGTACTTC	CAISGRQGGPYEQYF
TRBJ2-2	NA	NA	TRBV5-1	TGCGCCAGCAGCCGGATCTGGGCCGAGAACACCGGGGAGCTGTTTTTT	CASSRIWAENTGELFF
TRBJ2-6	NA	NA	TRBV6-2/TRBV6-3	TGTGCCAGCAGGCGCTCCCGCGGGGACTCTGGGGCCAACGTCCTGACTTTC	CASRRSRGDSGANVLTF
TRBJ2-7	NA	NA	TRBV29-1	TGCAGCGTTGAGGGGGGCAGCCCGGTCGACGAGCAGTACTTC	CSVEGGSPVDEQYF
TRBJ2-7	NA	NA	TRBV7-2	TGTGCCAGCAGGAGTAGGGGAGGTCTCTCCTACGAGCAGTACTTC	CASRSRGGLSYEQYF
TRBJ2-1	NA	NA	TRBV7-1	TGTGCCAGCAGCTCGGGACGGTCGACCTACAATGAGCAGTTCTTC	CASSSGRSTYNEQFF
TRBJ2-5	NA	NA	TRBV20-1	TGCAGTGCTGGTAACTCAGGGGTCCAAGAGACCCAGTACTTC	CSAGNSGVQETQYF
TRBJ2-7	NA	NA	TRBV12-3/TRBV12-4	TGTGCCAGCAGGCGTACGGGACCCATCTACGAGCAGTACTTC	CASRRTGPIYEQYF
TRBJ2-1	NA	many	TRBV4-1	TGCGCCAGCAGCCAAGTGGGGAAGTCCTACAATGAGCAGTTCTTC	CASSQVGKSYNEQFF
TRBJ1-3	NA	few	TRBV11-2	TGTGCCAGCAGCTTAGTCGGGTTGGGGACCCTCTCTGGAAACACCATATATTTT	CASSLVGLGTLSGNTIYF
TRBJ2-3	TRBD2	NA	TRBV7-9	TGTGCCAGCAGCTTCCGGACTAGCGGGAAGGATACGCAGTATTTT	CASSFRTSGKDTQYF
TRBJ2-7	NA	many	TRBV2	TGTGCCAGTAGTCCTACAGATTCCTACGAGCAGTACTTC	CASSPTDSYEQYF
TRBJ2-2	NA	NA	TRBV7-3	TGTGCCAGCAGCTTACCCGGGGTCGGGGAGCTGTTTTTT	CASSLPGVGELFF
TRBJ2-1	NA	many	TRBV18	TGTGCCAGCTCCGCTGGGCGCCAGGAGCAGTTCTTC	CASSAGRQEQFF
TRBJ2-1	TRBD2	NA	TRBV27	TGTGCCAGCAGTCCCGGGGGGGCTAGCGGGAGGTACAATGAGCAGTTCTTC	CASSPGGASGRYNEQFF
TRBJ2-2	TRBD1	many	TRBV27	TGTGCCAGCAGTTTAGACAGGGCTTACGAAACCGGGGAGCTGTTTTTT	CASSLDRAYETGELFF
TRBJ2-5	NA	NA	TRBV16	TGTGCCAGCAGCCAATTGGCCAGCGAGGGAGAGACCCAGTACTTC	CASSQLASEGETQYF
TRBJ2-5	NA	few	TRBV12-3/TRBV12-4	TGTGCCAGCAGAACGACAGGCTACCAAGAGACCCAGTACTTC	CASRTTGYQETQYF
TRBJ1-1	NA	few	TRBV5-1	TGCGCCAGCAGCTTGGAGGGAGACCGGGCTTTCTTT	CASSLEGDRAFF